Sequencing of this T cell receptor (beta chain) was carried out in a study of blood T cell repertoires in COVID-19. Overall study: T cells, B-cell-depleted T cells, or PBMCs provided the cDNA or gDNA that served as material.

The assay was immunoSEQ multiplex PCR, and TCRdb's table has in-frame clones only and misses some. The table has 87,000 or so clones, more than 75% seen once. The CDR3 loop spans 14 amino acids. Germline-derived CDR1 and CDR2 are LGHDT and YNNKEL (reference sequence). Trimming shortened V by 1 base and J by 6 bases, and 7 bases separated the two germline ends. This clone was counted a few times. This chain links TRBV3-1 (or the pseudogene TRBV3-2) with TRBJ1-6, with D perhaps TRBD1 (6 bases). The sequence was obtained from a man aged 35-49 years with acute or convalescent COVID-19. Sequencing used peripheral blood. The CDR3 loop is CASSQGTANSPLHF. In nucleotides, the CDR3 is TGTGCCAGCAGCCAAGGGACAGCTAATTCACCCCTCCACTTT.